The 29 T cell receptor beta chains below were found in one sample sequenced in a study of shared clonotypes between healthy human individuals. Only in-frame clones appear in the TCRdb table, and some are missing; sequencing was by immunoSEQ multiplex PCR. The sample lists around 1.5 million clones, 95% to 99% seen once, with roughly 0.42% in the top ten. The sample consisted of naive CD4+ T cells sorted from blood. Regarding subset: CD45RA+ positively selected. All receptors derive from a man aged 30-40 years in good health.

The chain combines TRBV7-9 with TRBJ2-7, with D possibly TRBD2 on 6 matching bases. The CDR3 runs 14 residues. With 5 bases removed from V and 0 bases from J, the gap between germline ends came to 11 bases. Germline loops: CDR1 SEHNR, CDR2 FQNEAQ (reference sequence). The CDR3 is CASSPWEVSYEQYF. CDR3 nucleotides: TGTGCCAGCAGCCCATGGGAGGTCTCCTACGAGCAGTACTTC.

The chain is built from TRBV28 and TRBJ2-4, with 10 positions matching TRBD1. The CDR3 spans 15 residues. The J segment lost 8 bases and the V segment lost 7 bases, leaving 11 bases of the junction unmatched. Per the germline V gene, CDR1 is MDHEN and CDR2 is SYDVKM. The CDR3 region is CASIPGTGVVDIQYF. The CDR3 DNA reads TGTGCCAGCATCCCCGGGACAGGGGTTGTGGACATTCAGTACTTC.

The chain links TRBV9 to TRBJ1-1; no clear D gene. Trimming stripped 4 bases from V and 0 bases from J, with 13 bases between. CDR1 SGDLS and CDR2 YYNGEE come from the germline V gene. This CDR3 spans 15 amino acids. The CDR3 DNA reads TGTGCCAGCAGCCCCCACAGTACCCTGAACACTGAAGCTTTCTTT. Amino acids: CASSPHSTLNTEAFF.

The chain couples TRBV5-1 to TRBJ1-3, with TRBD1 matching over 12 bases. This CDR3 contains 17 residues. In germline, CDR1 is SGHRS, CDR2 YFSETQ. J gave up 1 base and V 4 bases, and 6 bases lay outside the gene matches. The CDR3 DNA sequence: TGCGCCAGCAGCCAACGGGACAGGGGGCCATCTGGAAACACCATATATTTT. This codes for CASSQRDRGPSGNTIYF.

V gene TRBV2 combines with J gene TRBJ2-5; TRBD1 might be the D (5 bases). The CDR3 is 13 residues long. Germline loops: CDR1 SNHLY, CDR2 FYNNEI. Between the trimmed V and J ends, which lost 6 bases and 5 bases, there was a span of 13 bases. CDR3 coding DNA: TGTGCCAGCAGAGGACAAACGGTGGAGACCCAGTACTTC. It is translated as CASRGQTVETQYF.

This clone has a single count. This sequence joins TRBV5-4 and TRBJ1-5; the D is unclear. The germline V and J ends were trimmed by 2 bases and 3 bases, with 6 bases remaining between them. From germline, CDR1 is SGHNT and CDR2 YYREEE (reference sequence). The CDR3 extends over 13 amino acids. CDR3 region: CASSLQLNQPQHF. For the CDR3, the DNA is TGTGCCAGCAGCTTACAGCTCAATCAGCCCCAGCATTTT. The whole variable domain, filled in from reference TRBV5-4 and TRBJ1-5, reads ETGVTQSPTHLIKTRGQQVTLRCSSQSGHNTVSWYQQALGQGPQFIFQYYREEENGRGNFPPRFSGLQFPNYSSELNVNALELDDSALYLCASSLQLNQPQHFGDGTRLSIL.

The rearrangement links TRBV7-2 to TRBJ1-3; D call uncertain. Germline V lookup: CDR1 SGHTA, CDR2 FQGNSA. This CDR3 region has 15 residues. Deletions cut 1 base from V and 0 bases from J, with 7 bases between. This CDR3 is CASSLVAGSGNTIYF. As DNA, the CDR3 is TGTGCCAGCAGCTTAGTTGCAGGCTCTGGAAACACCATATATTTT.

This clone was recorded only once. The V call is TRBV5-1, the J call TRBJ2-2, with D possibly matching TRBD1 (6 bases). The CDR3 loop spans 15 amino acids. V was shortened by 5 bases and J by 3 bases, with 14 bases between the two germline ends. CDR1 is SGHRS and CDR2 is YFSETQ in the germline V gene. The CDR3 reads CASRARGLDTGELFF. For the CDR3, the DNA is TGCGCCAGCAGGGCCAGGGGCCTGGACACCGGGGAGCTGTTTTTT.

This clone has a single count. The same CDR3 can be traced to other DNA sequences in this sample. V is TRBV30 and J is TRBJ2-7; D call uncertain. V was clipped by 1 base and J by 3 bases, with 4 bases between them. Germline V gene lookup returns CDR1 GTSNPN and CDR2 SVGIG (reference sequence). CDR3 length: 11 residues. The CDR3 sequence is CAWSGGYEQYF. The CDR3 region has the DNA TGTGCCTGGAGTGGGGGCTACGAGCAGTACTTC. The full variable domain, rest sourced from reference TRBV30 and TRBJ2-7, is SQTIHQWPATLVQPVGSPLSLECTVEGTSNPNLYWYRQAAGRGLQLLFYSVGIGQISSEVPQNLSASRPQDRQFILSSKKLLLSDSGFYLCAWSGGYEQYFGPGTRLTVT.

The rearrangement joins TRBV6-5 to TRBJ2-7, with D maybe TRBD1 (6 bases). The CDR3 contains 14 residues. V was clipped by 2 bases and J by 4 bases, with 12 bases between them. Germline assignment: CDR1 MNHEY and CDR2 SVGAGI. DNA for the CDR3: TGTGCCAGCAGTTACGGGGGCAGAGAGTACGAGCAGTACTTC. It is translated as CASSYGGREYEQYF.

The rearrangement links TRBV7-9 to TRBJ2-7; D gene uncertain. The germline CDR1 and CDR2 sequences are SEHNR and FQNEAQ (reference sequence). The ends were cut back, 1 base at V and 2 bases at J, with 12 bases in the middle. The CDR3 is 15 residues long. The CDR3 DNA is TGTGCCAGCAGCTTAGTATCCGGCAGGACCTACGAGCAGTACTTC. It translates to CASSLVSGRTYEQYF.

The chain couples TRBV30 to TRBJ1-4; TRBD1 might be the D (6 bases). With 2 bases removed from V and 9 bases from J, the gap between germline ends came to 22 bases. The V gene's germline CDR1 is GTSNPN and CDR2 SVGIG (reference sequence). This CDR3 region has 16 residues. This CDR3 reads CAWSLIGHGGGKKLFF. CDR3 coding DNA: TGTGCCTGGAGTCTGATCGGACACGGGGGCGGAAAAAAACTGTTTTTT.

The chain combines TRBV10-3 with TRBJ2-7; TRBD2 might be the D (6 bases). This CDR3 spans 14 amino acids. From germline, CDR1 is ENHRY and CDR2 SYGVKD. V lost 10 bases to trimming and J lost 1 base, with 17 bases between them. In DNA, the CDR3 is TGTGCCACCAACCCAAGGGACTTGTCCTACGAGCAGTACTTC. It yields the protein CATNPRDLSYEQYF.

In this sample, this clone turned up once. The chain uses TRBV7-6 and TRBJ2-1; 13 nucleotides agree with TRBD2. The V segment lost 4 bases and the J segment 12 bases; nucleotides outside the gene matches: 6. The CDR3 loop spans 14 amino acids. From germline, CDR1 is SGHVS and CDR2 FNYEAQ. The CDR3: CASSSTLAGGRQFF. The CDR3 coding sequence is TGTGCCAGCAGCTCTACACTAGCGGGAGGGAGGCAGTTCTTC.

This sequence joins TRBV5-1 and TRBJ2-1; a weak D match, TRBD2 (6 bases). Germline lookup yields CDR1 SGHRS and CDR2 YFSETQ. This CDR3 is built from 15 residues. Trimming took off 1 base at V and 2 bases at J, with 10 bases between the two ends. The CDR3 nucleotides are TGCGCCAGCAGCTTGCGAGCGGGCACCTACAATGAGCAGTTCTTC. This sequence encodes CASSLRAGTYNEQFF.

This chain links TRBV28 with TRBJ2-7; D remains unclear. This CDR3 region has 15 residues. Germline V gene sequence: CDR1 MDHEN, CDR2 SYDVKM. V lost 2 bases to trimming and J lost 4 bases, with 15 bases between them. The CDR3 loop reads CASSLPMGFIYEQYF. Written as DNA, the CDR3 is TGTGCCAGCAGTTTACCGATGGGGTTCATATACGAGCAGTACTTC.

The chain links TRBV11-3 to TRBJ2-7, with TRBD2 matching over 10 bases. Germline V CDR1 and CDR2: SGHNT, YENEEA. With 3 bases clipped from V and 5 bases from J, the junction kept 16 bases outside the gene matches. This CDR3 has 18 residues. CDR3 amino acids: CASSLGPGLAGVLNEQYF. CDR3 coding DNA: TGTGCCAGCAGCTTGGGCCCCGGCCTAGCGGGAGTTCTGAACGAGCAGTACTTC.

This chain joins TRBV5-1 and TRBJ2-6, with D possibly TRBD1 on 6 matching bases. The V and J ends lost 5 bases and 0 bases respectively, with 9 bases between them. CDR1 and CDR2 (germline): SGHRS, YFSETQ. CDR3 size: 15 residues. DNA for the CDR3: TGCGCCAGCAGGGGGGCCGTCTCTGGGGCCAACGTCCTGACTTTC. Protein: CASRGAVSGANVLTF.

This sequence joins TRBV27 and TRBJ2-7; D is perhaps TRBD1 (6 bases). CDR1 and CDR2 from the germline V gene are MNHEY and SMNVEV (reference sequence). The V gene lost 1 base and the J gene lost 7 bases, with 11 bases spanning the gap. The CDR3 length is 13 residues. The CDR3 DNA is TGTGCCAGCAGTTTATACCCCCAGGGGGAGCAGTACTTC. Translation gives CASSLYPQGEQYF.

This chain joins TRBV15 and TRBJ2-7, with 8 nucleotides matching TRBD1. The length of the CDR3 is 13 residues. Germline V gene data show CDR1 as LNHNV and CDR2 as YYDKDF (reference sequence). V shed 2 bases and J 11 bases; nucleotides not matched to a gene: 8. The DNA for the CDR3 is TGTGCCACCAGCAGACACGCTCAGACAGGGGAGTACTTC. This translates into CATSRHAQTGEYF.

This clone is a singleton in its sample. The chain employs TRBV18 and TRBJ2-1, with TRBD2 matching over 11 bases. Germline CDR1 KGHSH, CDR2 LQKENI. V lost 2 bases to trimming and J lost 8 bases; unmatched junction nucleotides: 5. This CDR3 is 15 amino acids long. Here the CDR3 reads CASSPVAGGSDEQFF. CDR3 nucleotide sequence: TGTGCCAGCTCACCAGTAGCGGGAGGGTCGGATGAGCAGTTCTTC.

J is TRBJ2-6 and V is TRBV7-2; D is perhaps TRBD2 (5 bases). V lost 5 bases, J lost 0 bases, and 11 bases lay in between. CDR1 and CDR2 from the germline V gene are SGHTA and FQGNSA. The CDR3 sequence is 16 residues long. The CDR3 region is CASSPPRASGANVLTF. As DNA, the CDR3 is TGTGCCAGCAGCCCCCCGCGGGCCTCTGGGGCCAACGTCCTGACTTTC.

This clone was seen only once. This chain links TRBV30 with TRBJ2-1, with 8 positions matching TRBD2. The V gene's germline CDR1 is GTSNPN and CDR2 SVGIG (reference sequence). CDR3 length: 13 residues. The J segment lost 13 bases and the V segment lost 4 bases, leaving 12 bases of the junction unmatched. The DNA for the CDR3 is TGTGCCTGGACTACTAATAGCGGGATCGGACAGTTCTTC. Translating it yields CAWTTNSGIGQFF.

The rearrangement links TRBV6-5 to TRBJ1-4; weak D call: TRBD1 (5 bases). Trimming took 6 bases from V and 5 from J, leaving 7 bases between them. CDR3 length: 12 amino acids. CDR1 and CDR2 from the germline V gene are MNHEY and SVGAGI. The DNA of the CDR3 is TGTGCCAGCAGGGCAGGGAATGAAAAACTGTTTTTT. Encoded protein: CASRAGNEKLFF.

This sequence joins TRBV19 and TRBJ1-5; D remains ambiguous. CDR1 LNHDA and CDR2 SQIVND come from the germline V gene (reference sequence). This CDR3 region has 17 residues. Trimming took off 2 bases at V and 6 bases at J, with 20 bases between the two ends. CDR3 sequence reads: CASSIKPGGIRGQPQHF. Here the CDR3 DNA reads TGTGCCAGTAGTATAAAACCCGGCGGGATAAGAGGTCAGCCCCAGCATTTT.

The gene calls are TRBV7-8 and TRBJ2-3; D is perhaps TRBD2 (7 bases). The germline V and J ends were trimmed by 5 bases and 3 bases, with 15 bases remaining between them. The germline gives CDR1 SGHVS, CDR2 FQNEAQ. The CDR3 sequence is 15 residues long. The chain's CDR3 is CASSQRTRGTDTQYF. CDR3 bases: TGTGCCAGCAGCCAAAGGACTAGGGGGACAGATACGCAGTATTTT.

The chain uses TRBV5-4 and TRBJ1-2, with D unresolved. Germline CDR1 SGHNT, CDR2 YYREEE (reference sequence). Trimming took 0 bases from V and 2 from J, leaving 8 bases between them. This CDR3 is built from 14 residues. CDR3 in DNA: TGTGCCAGCAGCTTGGGACTGCCAAACTATGGCTACACCTTC. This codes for CASSLGLPNYGYTF.

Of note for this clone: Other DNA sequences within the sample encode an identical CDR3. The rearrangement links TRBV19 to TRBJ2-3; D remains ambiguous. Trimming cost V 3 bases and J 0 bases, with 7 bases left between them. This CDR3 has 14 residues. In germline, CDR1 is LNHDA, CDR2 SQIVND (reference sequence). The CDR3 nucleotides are TGTGCCAGTAGTATCTCTGGCAGCACAGATACGCAGTATTTT. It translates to CASSISGSTDTQYF.

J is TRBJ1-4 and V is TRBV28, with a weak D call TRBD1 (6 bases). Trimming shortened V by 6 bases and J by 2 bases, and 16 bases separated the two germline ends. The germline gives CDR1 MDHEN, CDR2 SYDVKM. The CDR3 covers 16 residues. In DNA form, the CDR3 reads TGTGCCAGCAGCCTCCCCGGGGGCAGGACTAATGAAAAACTGTTTTTT. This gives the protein CASSLPGGRTNEKLFF.